This passage covers 12 T cell receptor beta chains from one sample sequenced in a study of naive and memory T cell subsets. Whole-study results and caveats: A few larger clonotypes appeared in naive repertoires, especially CD8, possibly memory cells re-expressing CD45RA.

Both TRBC1 and TRBC2 were covered by a beta constant-region primer of two equimolar oligonucleotides. Nested alpha and beta constant-region primers with the SP2 primer drove four PCR rounds on ligated cDNA. TCRdb analysed the UMI-ligation and nested PCR reads with MiXCR anew, one entry per CDR3 protein. The profile shows 98,000 or so distinct CDR3 sequences, about 14% of them singletons. Antigens of these TCRs are unknown. The sample was naive CD8+ T cells from blood. All receptors derive from a human donor in good health.

The chain has TRBV9 and TRBJ2-7, with D hard to call. The germline V and J ends were trimmed by 0 bases and 6 bases, with 10 bases remaining between them. The CDR3 spans 13 residues. Germline V gene data show CDR1 as SGDLS and CDR2 as YYNGEE. In DNA, the CDR3 is TGTGCCAGCAGCGTAGGGACCCTATCCGAGCAGTACTTC. Translated: CASSVGTLSEQYF.

This clonotype was picked up a small number of times. The CDR3 region has the DNA TGCAGCGTTGGAAAGGGGTCCTACGAGCAGTACTTC. It encodes CSVGKGSYEQYF. This chain connects TRBV29-1 to TRBJ2-7; maybe TRBD1 (5 bases). Germline V CDR1 and CDR2: SQVTM, ANQGSEA. The CDR3 contains 12 residues. Trimming pared 4 bases from V and 1 base from J, leaving 8 bases between.

The gene calls are TRBV24-1 and TRBJ1-1; D perhaps matches TRBD1 (6 bases). The V and J ends lost 7 bases and 3 bases respectively, with 11 bases between them. Germline loops: CDR1 KGHDR, CDR2 SFDVKD. The CDR3 length is 13 residues. The CDR3 DNA reads TGTGCCACCAGCGCAGGGGCTGACACTGAAGCTTTCTTT. It encodes CATSAGADTEAFF.

This clonotype has ten or more counts. The J gene is TRBJ2-7, the V gene TRBV7-9, with D perhaps TRBD1 or TRBD2 (5 bases each). V lost 5 bases, J lost 2 bases, and 13 bases lay in between. CDR1 and CDR2 from the germline V gene are SEHNR and FQNEAQ (reference sequence). This CDR3 comprises 14 residues. The CDR3 here is CASSPRTGPYEQYF. The CDR3 region has the DNA TGTGCCAGCAGCCCACGAACGGGGCCCTACGAGCAGTACTTC.

In its sample, this clonotype was seen many times. This chain uses TRBV4-2 with TRBJ2-1, with 8 bases identical to TRBD2. Germline values: CDR1 LGHNA, CDR2 YNFKEQ. J was trimmed by 8 bases and V by 4 bases; bases with no gene match: 10. The CDR3 is 15 amino acids. CDR3 sequence reads: CASSPLAGGSHEQFF. CDR3 coding DNA: TGTGCCAGCAGCCCGCTGGCGGGGGGCAGCCATGAGCAGTTCTTC.

This clonotype turned up a few times. The V call is TRBV9, the J call TRBJ2-1; 7 nucleotides line up with TRBD2. V trimming: 2 bases; J trimming: 3 bases; junction bases outside the gene matches: 8. The CDR3 has 16 residues. Germline assignment: CDR1 SGDLS and CDR2 YYNGEE. The CDR3 DNA follows: TGTGCCAGCAGCGTCGACCTGGGACTAAGCTACAATGAGCAGTTCTTC. This codes for CASSVDLGLSYNEQFF.

The J gene is TRBJ1-5, the V gene TRBV9, with D tentatively TRBD1 (6 bases). Trimming stripped 0 bases from V and 7 bases from J, with 11 bases between. This CDR3 spans 14 amino acids. In germline, CDR1 is SGDLS, CDR2 YYNGEE. The CDR3 loop reads CASSVGGGGQPQHF. The CDR3 nucleotides are TGTGCCAGCAGCGTAGGTGGGGGCGGCCAGCCCCAGCATTTT. The complete variable domain, with remaining parts taken from reference TRBV9 and TRBJ1-5, reads DSGVTQTPKHLITATGQRVTLRCSPRSGDLSVYWYQQSLDQGLQFLIQYYNGEERAKGNILERFSAQQFPDLHSELNLSSLELGDSALYFCASSVGGGGQPQHFGDGTRLSIL.

This clonotype was observed many times. The V and J genes are TRBV18 and TRBJ1-1; D gene uncertain. The CDR3 contains 12 residues. Germline values: CDR1 KGHSH, CDR2 LQKENI. Trimming cost V 2 bases and J 5 bases, with 6 bases left between them. CDR3 protein: CASSPWLTEAFF. The CDR3 DNA reads as TGTGCCAGCTCACCATGGCTTACTGAAGCTTTCTTT.

This clonotype turned up a few times. The gene calls are TRBV7-9 and TRBJ2-7; 7 nucleotides align to TRBD2. There are 13 residues in the CDR3. Germline values: CDR1 SEHNR, CDR2 FQNEAQ (reference sequence). The V gene end was trimmed by 4 bases and the J gene end by 5 bases; junction bases not matched to a gene: 5. CDR3 in amino acids: CASSSRGGDEQYF. CDR3 DNA sequence: TGTGCCAGCAGCTCCCGTGGGGGGGACGAGCAGTACTTC.

A few counts support this clonotype. The rearrangement links TRBV11-1 to TRBJ1-2, with D perhaps matching TRBD1 (6 bases). V was shortened by 5 bases and J by 0 bases, with 13 bases between the two germline ends. Germline CDR1 SGHAT, CDR2 FQDESV (reference sequence). This CDR3 spans 15 amino acids. The CDR3 loop reads CASSPTGTTNYGYTF. The CDR3 DNA is TGTGCCAGCAGCCCGACCGGGACAACTAACTATGGCTACACCTTC.

J is TRBJ1-1 and V is TRBV6-2 or TRBV6-3; D remains unclear. The CDR3 sequence is 13 residues long. Looked up from germline, CDR1 is MNHEY and CDR2 is SVGEGT. Trimming took off 6 bases at V and 0 bases at J, with 8 bases between the two ends. This chain's CDR3 is CASREVLNTEAFF. In nucleotides, the CDR3 is TGTGCCAGCAGAGAAGTGCTGAACACTGAAGCTTTCTTT.

The chain employs TRBV6-5 and TRBJ2-7; TRBD2 might be the D (5 bases). Germline lookup yields CDR1 MNHEY and CDR2 SVGAGI. This CDR3 is 13 amino acids long. Trimming pared 7 bases from V and 6 bases from J, leaving 16 bases between. CDR3 coding DNA: TGTGCCAGCACGTTATCCCTAGCTTCCGAGCAGTACTTC. Protein: CASTLSLASEQYF.